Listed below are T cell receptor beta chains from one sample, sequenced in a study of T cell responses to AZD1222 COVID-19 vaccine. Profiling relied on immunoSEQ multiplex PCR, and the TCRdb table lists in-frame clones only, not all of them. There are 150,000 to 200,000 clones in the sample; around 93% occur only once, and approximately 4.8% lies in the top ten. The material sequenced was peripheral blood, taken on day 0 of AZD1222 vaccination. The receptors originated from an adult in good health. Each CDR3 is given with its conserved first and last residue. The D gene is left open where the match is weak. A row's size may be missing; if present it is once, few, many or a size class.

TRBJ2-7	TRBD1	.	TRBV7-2	CASSPPWTGVHEQYF	TGTGCCAGCAGCCCACCCTGGACAGGGGTCCACGAGCAGTACTTC
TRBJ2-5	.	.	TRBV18	CASSRSRQETQYF	TGTGCCAGCTCCCGATCCCGGCAAGAGACCCAGTACTTC
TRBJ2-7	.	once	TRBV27	CASSANSREQYF	TGTGCCAGCAGTGCCAACTCCCGCGAGCAGTACTTC
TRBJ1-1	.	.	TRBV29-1	CSVGRRLNTEAFF	TGCAGCGTTGGAAGACGGTTAAACACTGAAGCTTTCTTT
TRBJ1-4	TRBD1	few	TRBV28	CASSDRAGYTKGLFF	TGTGCCAGCAGCGACAGGGCGGGGTACACCAAAGGACTGTTTTTT
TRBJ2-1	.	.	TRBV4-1	CASSLDNEQFF	TGCGCCAGCAGCCTCGACAATGAGCAGTTCTTC
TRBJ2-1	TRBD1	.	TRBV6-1	CASSESGTGRYNEQFF	TGTGCCAGCAGTGAATCCGGGACAGGGCGTTACAATGAGCAGTTCTTC
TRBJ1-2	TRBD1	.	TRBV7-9	CASSLGPGTAYGYTF	TGTGCCAGCAGCTTAGGACCCGGGACAGCCTATGGCTACACCTTC
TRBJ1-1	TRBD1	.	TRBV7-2	CASSLERGGIAFF	TGTGCCAGCAGCTTAGAGAGAGGGGGCATAGCTTTCTTT
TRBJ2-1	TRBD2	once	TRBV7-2	CASSTSSGSKDNEQFF	TGTGCCAGCAGCACCTCTAGCGGCTCTAAGGACAATGAGCAGTTCTTC
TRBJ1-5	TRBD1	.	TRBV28	CASRTRDRAQPQHF	TGTGCCAGCAGGACCCGGGACAGGGCTCAGCCCCAGCATTTT
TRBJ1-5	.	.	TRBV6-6	CASSKTPEGGQPQHF	TGTGCCAGCAGTAAGACACCGGAGGGGGGTCAGCCCCAGCATTTT
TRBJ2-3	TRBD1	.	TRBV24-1	CATPSRTGGADTQYF	TGTGCCACCCCTAGCCGGACAGGGGGTGCAGATACGCAGTATTTT
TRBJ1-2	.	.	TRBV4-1	CASSQEEQGIYGYTF	TGCGCCAGCAGCCAAGAGGAACAGGGAATCTATGGCTACACCTTC
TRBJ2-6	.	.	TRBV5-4	CASSLQVSGANVLTF	TGTGCCAGCAGCCTACAGGTCTCTGGGGCCAACGTCCTGACTTTC
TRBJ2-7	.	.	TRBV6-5	CASRYGGSYEQYF	TGTGCCAGCAGGTACGGAGGCTCCTACGAGCAGTACTTC
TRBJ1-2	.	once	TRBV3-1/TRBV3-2	CASSQGGRPQSNYGYTF	TGTGCCAGCAGCCAGGGGGGCAGGCCCCAGTCCAACTATGGCTACACCTTC
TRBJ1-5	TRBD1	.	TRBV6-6	CASSPGVGTGVSYQPQHF	TGTGCCAGCAGTCCGGGTGTGGGGACAGGGGTATCCTATCAGCCCCAGCATTTT
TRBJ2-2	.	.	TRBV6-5	CASSSGYFGELFF	TGTGCCAGCAGCTCCGGGTATTTCGGGGAGCTGTTTTTT
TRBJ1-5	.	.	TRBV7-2	CASSLDSNQPQHF	TGTGCCAGCAGCTTGGACAGCAATCAGCCCCAGCATTTT
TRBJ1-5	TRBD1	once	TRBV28	CASRPSGQGDSFSHF	TGTGCCAGCAGGCCCTCGGGACAGGGCGACTCCTTTTCGCATTTT
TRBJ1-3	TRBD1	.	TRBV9	CASSVAGTGSLRTIYF	TGTGCCAGCAGCGTAGCCGGGACAGGCTCTCTGAGGACCATATATTTT
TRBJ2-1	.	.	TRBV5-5	CASSLVINEQFF	TGTGCCAGCAGCTTGGTTATCAATGAGCAGTTCTTC
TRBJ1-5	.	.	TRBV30	CAWTPTGNQPQHF	TGTGCCTGGACTCCCACGGGGAATCAGCCCCAGCATTTT
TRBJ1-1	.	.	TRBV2	CASSEVAGWGGTEAFF	TGTGCCAGCAGTGAAGTGGCGGGATGGGGCGGAACTGAAGCTTTCTTT
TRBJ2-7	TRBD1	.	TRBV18	CASSPPRTGLDAREQYF	TGTGCCAGCTCACCACCGAGGACAGGGTTGGATGCTAGGGAGCAGTACTTC